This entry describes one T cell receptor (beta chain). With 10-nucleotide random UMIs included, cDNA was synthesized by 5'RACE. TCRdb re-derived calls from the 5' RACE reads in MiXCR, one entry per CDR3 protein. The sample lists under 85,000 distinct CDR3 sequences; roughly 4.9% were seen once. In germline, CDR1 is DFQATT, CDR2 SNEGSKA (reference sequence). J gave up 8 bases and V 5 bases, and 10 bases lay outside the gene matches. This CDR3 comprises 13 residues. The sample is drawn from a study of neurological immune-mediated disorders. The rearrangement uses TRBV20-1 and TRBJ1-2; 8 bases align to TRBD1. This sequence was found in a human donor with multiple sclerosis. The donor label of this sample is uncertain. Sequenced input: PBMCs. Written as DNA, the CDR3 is TGCAGTGCTCCACCGGAACAGGGGGGGGGCTACACCTTC. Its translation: CSAPPEQGGGYTF.